These 27 T cell receptor beta chains were sequenced from one sample in a study of T-cell memory formation after mild COVID-19. Via MiXCR, TCRdb re-called the 5' RACE reads, giving one row per CDR3 protein. The repertoire holds around 320,000 distinct CDR3 sequences, with roughly an eighth as singletons. What was sequenced was PBMCs or a T cell subset sorted from them (not recorded which). The source of these receptors is a man aged 18 to 30 who had mild COVID-19 (a few samples of this study predate the infection). Cell type and time point are not known.

This clonotype came up a few times. V is TRBV6-2 or TRBV6-3 and J is TRBJ1-5, with a weak D call TRBD1 (5 bases). This CDR3 is built from 15 residues. Germline lookup yields CDR1 MNHEY and CDR2 SVGEGT. V was pared by 6 bases and J by 0 bases, with 12 bases between. The CDR3 nucleotides read TGTGCCAGCAGGGGACTCACCTATAGCAATCAGCCCCAGCATTTT. Amino acid sequence: CASRGLTYSNQPQHF.

V usage is TRBV18 and J usage is TRBJ2-3, with 9 bases matching TRBD1. The V gene's germline CDR1 is KGHSH and CDR2 LQKENI. The CDR3 loop spans 14 amino acids. Trimming removed 4 bases from V and 5 bases from J; junction bases left unmatched: 4. As DNA, the CDR3 is TGTGCCAGCTCACGGGGACAGGGTAGAGATACGCAGTATTTT. Protein: CASSRGQGRDTQYF.

This clonotype was recorded a few times. The chain has TRBV5-4 and TRBJ2-5, with 7 bases identical to TRBD1. The CDR3 is made up of 16 amino acids. V was pared by 3 bases and J by 1 base, with 9 bases of the junction left unmatched. The germline CDR1 and CDR2 sequences are SGHNT and YYREEE (reference sequence). This chain's CDR3 is CASSYDPGQTQETQYF. In DNA, the CDR3 is TGTGCCAGCAGCTATGACCCGGGACAGACCCAAGAGACCCAGTACTTC.

This clonotype was seen a handful of times. The chain carries TRBV12-3 or TRBV12-4 and TRBJ2-2, with D unclear. V lost 10 bases to trimming and J lost 5 bases, with 14 bases between them. The CDR3 length is 13 residues. The CDR3 here is CAIFGRDTGELFF. The CDR3 coding sequence is TGTGCCATCTTCGGTAGGGATACCGGGGAGCTGTTTTTT.

This chain uses TRBV7-2 with TRBJ2-4; tentatively, D is TRBD1 or TRBD2 (5 bases each). Trimming left V 5 bases short and J 4 bases short, with 21 bases between. The CDR3 is 17 amino acids. Germline values: CDR1 SGHTA, CDR2 FQGNSA. The CDR3: CASSKKGPGNMKNIQYF. The CDR3 DNA is TGTGCCAGCAGCAAAAAGGGACCGGGCAACATGAAAAACATTCAGTACTTC.

A few counts support this clonotype. The CDR3 reads CASSVAGGRTQYF. DNA for the CDR3: TGTGCCAGCAGTGTCGCGGGGGGGCGTACCCAGTACTTC. The V and J genes are TRBV7-2 and TRBJ2-5; TRBD2 matches 9 bases. Germline loops: CDR1 SGHTA, CDR2 FQGNSA. V dropped 6 bases and J dropped 8; count of bases not matched to a gene: 7. This CDR3 region has 13 residues.

This clonotype has only a few counts. The chain links TRBV4-3 to TRBJ2-5; 9 bases fit TRBD1. Germline-derived CDR1 and CDR2 are LGHNA and YSLEER. The CDR3 has 14 residues. V trimming: 4 bases; J trimming: 4 bases; junction bases outside the gene matches: 4. CDR3: CASSRTGGRETQYF. CDR3 coding DNA: TGCGCCAGCAGCCGAACAGGGGGCAGAGAGACCCAGTACTTC.

Only a few counts were recorded for this clonotype. The rearrangement links TRBV7-3 to TRBJ2-7, with D possibly matching TRBD1 (5 bases). The germline V gene has CDR1 SGHTA and CDR2 FQGTGA. The length of the CDR3 is 15 residues. The germline V and J ends were trimmed by 1 base and 3 bases, with 13 bases remaining between them. This CDR3 is CASSLRAGQDYEQYF. The CDR3 bases are TGTGCCAGCAGCTTAAGGGCAGGGCAGGACTACGAGCAGTACTTC.

This clonotype was recorded a few times. The rearrangement uses TRBV14 and TRBJ2-1; no reliable D call. This CDR3 comprises 16 residues. CDR1 and CDR2 (germline): SGHDN, FVKESK. The ends were cut back, 0 bases at V and 8 bases at J, with 17 bases in the middle. This CDR3 is CASSQDEVVPLDEQFF. The CDR3 nucleotides are TGTGCCAGCAGCCAAGATGAGGTGGTCCCACTGGATGAGCAGTTCTTC. Based on the CDR3 plus reference TRBV14 and TRBJ2-1, the full variable domain is EAGVTQFPSHSVIEKGQTVTLRCDPISGHDNLYWYRRVMGKEIKFLLHFVKESKQDESGMPNNRFLAERTGGTYSTLKVQPAELEDSGVYFCASSQDEVVPLDEQFFGPGTRLTVL.

The rearrangement links TRBV9 to TRBJ1-1; 8 nucleotides match TRBD1. The CDR3 sequence is 15 residues long. Trimming took 3 bases from V and 6 from J; bases not matched to a gene: 10. The V gene's germline CDR1 is SGDLS and CDR2 YYNGEE. The CDR3 protein is CASSDSDRGLAEAFF. In nucleotides, the CDR3 is TGTGCCAGCAGCGATTCTGACAGGGGTCTCGCTGAAGCTTTCTTT.

J is TRBJ2-2 and V is TRBV5-1; D remains unclear. This CDR3 is 12 amino acids long. Looked up from germline, CDR1 is SGHRS and CDR2 is YFSETQ. Trimming removed 4 bases from V and 6 bases from J, with 7 bases in between. CDR3 sequence (DNA): TGCGCCAGCAGCCCGACGGCCGGGGAGCTGTTTTTT. It encodes CASSPTAGELFF.

The gene calls are TRBV5-5 and TRBJ2-6; D unclear. Trimming stripped 0 bases from V and 0 bases from J, with 4 bases between. From germline, CDR1 is SGHKS and CDR2 YYEKEE (reference sequence). This CDR3 spans 15 amino acids. In DNA form, the CDR3 reads TGTGCCAGCAGCTTGGCTCCCTCTGGGGCCAACGTCCTGACTTTC. Protein: CASSLAPSGANVLTF.

This clonotype showed up many times. CDR3 in DNA: TGTGCCAGCAGCGGAATCACAGATACGCAGTATTTT. Translation gives CASSGITDTQYF. This sequence joins TRBV6-6 and TRBJ2-3; unclear D gene. CDR3 length equals 12 residues. V lost 6 bases, J lost 2 bases, and 6 bases lay in between. Per the germline V gene, CDR1 is MNHNY and CDR2 is SVGAGI (reference sequence).

V gene TRBV20-1 combines with J gene TRBJ2-1; either TRBD1 or TRBD2 may fit D (5 bases each). The CDR3 is 19 amino acids. V lost 1 base and J lost 8, with 30 bases in between. Germline lookup yields CDR1 DFQATT and CDR2 SNEGSKA (reference sequence). CDR3 residues: CSARGDAWGTGTQRHEQFF. CDR3 in DNA: TGCAGTGCTAGAGGTGATGCGTGGGGTACCGGGACCCAGCGTCATGAGCAGTTCTTC.

This clonotype was detected a few times. This chain joins TRBV5-1 and TRBJ1-1; a weak D match, TRBD1 (6 bases). Deletions cut 4 bases from V and 2 bases from J, with 12 bases between. The CDR3 runs 14 residues. The germline CDR1 and CDR2 sequences are SGHRS and YFSETQ. CDR3 nucleotide sequence: TGCGCCAGCAGCCAGGACAGCTTAAACACTGAAGCTTTCTTT. Residues: CASSQDSLNTEAFF.

This clonotype was seen only a few times. The chain carries TRBV3-1 and TRBJ2-1; the D gene is possibly TRBD2 (6 bases). The CDR3 consists of 16 residues. V lost 3 bases and J 3 bases, leaving 15 bases between the germline ends. CDR1 LGHDT and CDR2 YNNKEL come from the germline V gene (reference sequence). CDR3 sequence reads: CASSQLPGLNYNEQFF. The CDR3 bases are TGTGCCAGCAGCCAGTTACCGGGACTCAACTACAATGAGCAGTTCTTC.

J is TRBJ1-4 and V is TRBV7-9, with 8 positions matching TRBD1. V was clipped by 3 bases and J by 7 bases; unmatched bases: 4. There are 14 residues in the CDR3. Germline V gives CDR1 SEHNR, CDR2 FQNEAQ (reference sequence). The CDR3 is CASSLTGDGEKLFF. The DNA for the CDR3 is TGTGCCAGCAGCTTGACAGGGGATGGTGAAAAACTGTTTTTT. Based on the CDR3 plus reference TRBV7-9 and TRBJ1-4, the full variable domain is DTGVSQNPRHKITKRGQNVTFRCDPISEHNRLYWYRQTLGQGPEFLTYFQNEAQLEKSRLLSDRFSAERPKGSFSTLEIQRTEQGDSAMYLCASSLTGDGEKLFFGSGTQLSVL.

The rearrangement uses TRBV12-3 or TRBV12-4 and TRBJ1-1; TRBD1 might be the D (5 bases). V was cut by 8 bases and J by 4 bases, with 11 bases left in between. CDR3 length equals 12 residues. The CDR3 spells CASGRAATEAFF. CDR3 DNA sequence: TGTGCCAGCGGCAGGGCGGCCACTGAAGCTTTCTTT.

The table lists this clonotype with many counts. V usage is TRBV7-8 and J usage is TRBJ2-5; 9 nucleotides line up with TRBD2. The germline V gene has CDR1 SGHVS and CDR2 FQNEAQ. Trimming took 8 bases from V and 5 from J; bases not matched to a gene: 3. This CDR3 contains 12 residues. CDR3 protein: CASAGGLETQYF. Here the CDR3 DNA reads TGTGCCAGCGCGGGGGGGCTGGAGACCCAGTACTTC.

At least ten counts were recorded for this clonotype. The chain recombines TRBV12-3 or TRBV12-4 with TRBJ1-5; D is unclear. The CDR3 runs 15 residues. The germline V and J ends were trimmed by 0 bases and 4 bases, with 10 bases remaining between them. The CDR3 loop reads CASSLAPGQNQPQHF. In DNA form, the CDR3 reads TGTGCCAGCAGTTTAGCCCCCGGTCAAAATCAGCCCCAGCATTTT.

This clonotype has a handful of counts. The V call is TRBV4-2, the J call TRBJ1-5, with D uncertain. V was trimmed by 3 bases and J by 7 bases, leaving 16 bases between them. Germline CDR1 LGHNA, CDR2 YNFKEQ. The CDR3 has 15 residues. The CDR3 spells CASSQGITEGQPQHF. CDR3 DNA: TGTGCCAGCAGCCAGGGTATCACTGAAGGCCAGCCCCAGCATTTT.

The chain joins TRBV12-3 or TRBV12-4 to TRBJ2-7, with D perhaps matching TRBD1 or TRBD2 (6 bases each). The germline V and J ends were trimmed by 0 bases and 2 bases, with 11 bases remaining between them. The CDR3 spans 15 residues. The CDR3 region is CASSLAVRGAYEQYF. CDR3 in DNA: TGTGCCAGCAGTTTAGCGGTTAGGGGGGCCTACGAGCAGTACTTC.

This clonotype turned up a few times. As DNA, the CDR3 is TGTGCCAGCAGCGTAGGCCAGACTAGCACAGATACGCAGTATTTT. As protein: CASSVGQTSTDTQYF. This chain uses TRBV9 with TRBJ2-3; D remains unclear. The CDR3 runs to 15 residues. With 0 bases removed from V and 0 bases from J, the gap between germline ends came to 8 bases. CDR1 SGDLS and CDR2 YYNGEE come from the germline V gene.

This clonotype was recorded a few times. The gene calls are TRBV28 and TRBJ1-1, with 7 bases aligning to TRBD1. V was pared by 3 bases and J by 2 bases, with 6 bases of the junction left unmatched. CDR1 is MDHEN, CDR2 SYDVKM, per germline. The CDR3 extends over 15 amino acids. CDR3 in amino acids: CASSFPRDRNTEAFF. In nucleotides, the CDR3 is TGTGCCAGCAGTTTTCCCCGGGACAGAAACACTGAAGCTTTCTTT.

This clonotype has more than one count but fewer than ten. The CDR3 bases are TGTGCCAGCAGTTATAAGGGAGGTGAGCAGTTCTTC. Translating it yields CASSYKGGEQFF. This chain uses TRBV25-1 with TRBJ2-1, with D perhaps matching TRBD2 (6 bases). V gave up 5 bases and J gave up 9 bases, with 11 bases separating them. This CDR3 contains 12 residues. Germline lookup yields CDR1 MGHDK and CDR2 SYGVNS.

This clonotype occurred a few times. V is TRBV12-3 or TRBV12-4 and J is TRBJ1-5; maybe TRBD1 (5 bases). The CDR3 has 13 residues. V was trimmed by 5 bases and J by 5 bases, leaving 10 bases between them. The CDR3 region has the DNA TGTGCCAGCAGTCCAGACAGCCATCAGCCCCAGCATTTT. This gives the protein CASSPDSHQPQHF.

This clonotype showed up just a few times. The chain uses TRBV4-1 and TRBJ2-5; 7 nucleotides align to TRBD1. The germline CDR1 and CDR2 sequences are MGHRA and YSYEKL. There are 15 residues in the CDR3. Unmatched junction bases numbered 6, after V lost 1 base and J lost 4 bases. CDR3 protein: CASSQGIGGGETQYF. CDR3 DNA sequence: TGCGCCAGCAGCCAAGGTATAGGGGGCGGAGAGACCCAGTACTTC.